The clone carrying this T cell receptor (beta chain) turned up a few times. Its target is unknown. The data originate from a study of T-cell reconstitution after alpha-beta-depleted transplantation in children. Broader study findings: Recipient T cells and thymic progenitors that survived were the source of the high TCRbeta diversity seen at day 60 in some patients. Several hundred graft clones that had expanded were reportedly the source of alpha-beta T cells about two months after transplant. Newly produced T cells mostly accounted for T-cell counts and diversity one year post-transplant.

The TCRbeta library incorporated unique molecular identifiers. MiXCR, applied by TCRdb to the PCR reads, yields one record per CDR3 protein. Among hundreds of thousands of distinct CDR3 sequences, around 12% were seen once, and the ten largest hold 0.79%. Germline CDR1 is SGDLS and CDR2 is YYNGEE. The CDR3 totals 13 residues. V shed 0 bases and J shed 11 bases, with 13 bases lying between them. This sequence was found in a girl aged 2 to 9 with congenital amegakaryocytic thrombocytopenia, due to receive a stem cell transplant. The chain recombines TRBV9 with TRBJ2-3; D may be TRBD2 (6 bases). Specimen: PBMCs, collected before TCRalphabeta/CD19-depleted stem cell transplant. CDR3 loop: CASSVATGELQYF. The CDR3 DNA follows: TGTGCCAGCAGCGTAGCTACGGGGGAATTGCAGTATTTT.